This TCR beta chain was captured in a study of cytomegalovirus exposure and HLA in healthy donors. Findings and caveats of the study: With high specificity and sensitivity, the classifier reportedly diagnosed cytomegalovirus status. TCR beta V- and J-gene trimming, according to a later analysis, was linked to a missense DCLRE1C variant. The listing of some 170 TCR beta chains classed them as cytomegalovirus-associated.

Comments on this clone: Its specificity is not known.

PCR employed 60 Vbeta and 13 Jbeta primers. Here immunoSEQ multiplex PCR was the method, and the copy in TCRdb shows in-frame clones only, minus some. The data hold over 100,000 clones, with roughly 82% observed a single time. Trimming took 1 base from V and 7 from J, leaving 10 bases between them. Per the germline V gene, CDR1 is LNHDA and CDR2 is SQIVND (reference sequence). The CDR3 totals 13 residues. Sequencing was performed on PBMCs. The receptor's source is a man aged 35 to 55 in good health and CMV-seropositive. The chain is built from TRBV19 and TRBJ1-1; D not resolved. The chain's CDR3 is CASSIGSVIEAFF. CDR3 bases: TGTGCCAGTAGTATAGGTTCGGTGATTGAAGCTTTCTTT.